The clone carrying this T cell receptor beta chain has ten or more counts. Antigen: not known. These data belong to a study of cytomegalovirus exposure and HLA in healthy donors. Across the whole study: The 120 validation repertoires used the same platform as the approximately 620 first-cohort repertoires (as reported by a later analysis). Broader study findings: A few CMV-associated chains were confirmed in vitro to be specific for CMV antigens. The study flagged some 170 TCR beta chains as cytomegalovirus-associated.

Only in-frame clones appear in the TCRdb table, and some are missing; sequencing was by immunoSEQ multiplex PCR. The table includes approximately 270,000 clones, about 86% detected once. The donors belonged to the 120-subject validation cohort, separate from the roughly 710-subject first cohort. This CDR3 is built from 18 residues. The germline CDR1 and CDR2 sequences are SGHAT and FQNNGV. The V and J ends lost 3 bases and 0 bases, in that order; junction bases with no gene match: 9. The chain couples TRBV11-2 to TRBJ1-4; 8 bases fit TRBD1. Sequenced sample: PBMCs. The TCR originated in a young woman in good health and CMV-seronegative. CDR3 region: CASSLAARGLSTNEKLFF. In DNA, the CDR3 is TGTGCCAGCAGCTTGGCCGCCAGGGGGCTTTCAACTAATGAAAAACTGTTTTTT.